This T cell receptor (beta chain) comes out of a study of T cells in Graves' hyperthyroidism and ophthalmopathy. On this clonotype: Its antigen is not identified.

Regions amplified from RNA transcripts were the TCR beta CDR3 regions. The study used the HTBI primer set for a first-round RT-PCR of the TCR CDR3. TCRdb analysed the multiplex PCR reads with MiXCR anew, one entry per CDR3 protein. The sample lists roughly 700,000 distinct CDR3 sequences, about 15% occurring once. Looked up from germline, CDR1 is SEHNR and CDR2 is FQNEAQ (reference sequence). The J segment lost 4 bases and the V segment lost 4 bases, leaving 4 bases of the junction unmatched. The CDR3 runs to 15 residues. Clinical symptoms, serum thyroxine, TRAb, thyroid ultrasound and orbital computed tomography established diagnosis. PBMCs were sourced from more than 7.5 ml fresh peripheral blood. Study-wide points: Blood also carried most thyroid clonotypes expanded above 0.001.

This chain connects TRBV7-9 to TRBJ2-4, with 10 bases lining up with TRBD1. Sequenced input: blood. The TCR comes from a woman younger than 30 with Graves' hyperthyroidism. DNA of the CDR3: TGTGCCAGCAGCTGGACAGGGGGAGCAAAAAACATTCAGTACTTC. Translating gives CASSWTGGAKNIQYF.